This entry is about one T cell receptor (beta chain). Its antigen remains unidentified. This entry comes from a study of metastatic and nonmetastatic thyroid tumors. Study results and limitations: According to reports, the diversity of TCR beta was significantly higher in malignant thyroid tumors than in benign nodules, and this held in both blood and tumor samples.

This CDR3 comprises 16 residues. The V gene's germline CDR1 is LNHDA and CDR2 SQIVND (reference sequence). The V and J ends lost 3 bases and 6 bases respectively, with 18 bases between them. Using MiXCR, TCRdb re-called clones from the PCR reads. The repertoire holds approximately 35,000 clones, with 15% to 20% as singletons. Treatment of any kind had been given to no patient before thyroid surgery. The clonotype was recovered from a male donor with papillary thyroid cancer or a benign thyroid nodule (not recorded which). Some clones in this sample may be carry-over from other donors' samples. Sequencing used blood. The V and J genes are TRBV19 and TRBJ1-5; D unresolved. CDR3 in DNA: TGTGCCAGTAGTATTAAGGGTGGCCTAAAAAGTCAGCCCCAGCATTTT. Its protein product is CASSIKGGLKSQPQHF.